These T cell receptor beta chains were read from a single sample in a study of blood T cell repertoires in COVID-19. Clones were sequenced by immunoSEQ multiplex PCR, and TCRdb holds only the in-frame ones, with some missing. The profile shows about 60,000 clones, almost 85% of them singletons. Source material: peripheral blood. Source of these receptors: a man between 60 and 70 years old with acute or convalescent COVID-19. Each CDR3 is given with its conserved first and last residue. Fields, in order: clone size, V gene, J gene, D gene, CDR3 protein, CDR3 DNA. The D gene is left open where the match is weak. Only some rows state a clone size, as once, few, many or a class for expanded clones.

NA	TRBV7-3	TRBJ2-7	TRBD1	CASSSGQLSYEQYF	TGTGCCAGCAGCTCGGGACAGCTTTCCTACGAGCAGTACTTC
NA	TRBV27	TRBJ1-5	NA	CASGEVNQPQHF	TGTGCCAGCGGGGAGGTCAATCAGCCCCAGCATTTT
NA	TRBV15	TRBJ1-4	NA	CATSRENPTVFEKLFF	TGTGCCACCAGCAGAGAGAACCCAACGGTCTTTGAAAAACTGTTTTTT
once	TRBV7-2	TRBJ2-5	TRBD2	CASSLGLAGLQRETQYF	TGTGCCAGCAGCTTAGGACTAGCGGGTCTTCAGAGGGAGACCCAGTACTTC
NA	TRBV5-1	TRBJ2-5	TRBD1	CASSFGGTGEETQYF	TGCGCCAGCAGTTTTGGCGGGACAGGGGAAGAGACCCAGTACTTC
once	TRBV20-1	TRBJ1-1	NA	CSADQGSGAFF	TGCAGTGCCGACCAAGGTAGCGGTGCTTTCTTT
once	TRBV19	TRBJ1-6	NA	CASQRGNSPLHF	TGTGCCAGTCAAAGGGGTAATTCACCCCTCCACTTT
NA	TRBV2	TRBJ2-7	TRBD1	CASAGQGYEQYF	TGTGCCAGTGCGGGACAGGGCTACGAGCAGTACTTC
NA	TRBV6-5	TRBJ1-4	NA	CASSSVPTNEKLFF	TGTGCCAGCAGCTCAGTCCCAACTAATGAAAAACTGTTTTTT
NA	TRBV13	TRBJ1-1	TRBD1	CASSLGDRVNTEAFF	TGTGCCAGCAGCTTAGGGGACAGGGTGAACACTGAAGCTTTCTTT
NA	TRBV7-6	TRBJ2-5	TRBD2	CASSLGGTRSETQYF	TGTGCCAGCAGCTTAGGTGGGACTAGATCTGAGACCCAGTACTTC
NA	TRBV18	TRBJ2-7	NA	CASSPLRFNEQYF	TGTGCCAGCTCACCGCTACGGTTCAACGAGCAGTACTTC
NA	TRBV19	TRBJ1-1	NA	CASSIPSGAGVTEAFF	TGTGCCAGTAGTATCCCTTCAGGGGCAGGGGTCACTGAAGCTTTCTTT
NA	TRBV27	TRBJ2-7	NA	CASSPSFGENSYEQYF	TGTGCCAGCAGTCCCTCTTTTGGGGAGAACTCCTACGAGCAGTACTTC
NA	TRBV5-1	TRBJ1-1	NA	CASSPLMNTEAFF	TGCGCCAGCAGCCCCTTAATGAACACTGAAGCTTTCTTT
NA	TRBV9	TRBJ2-1	TRBD1	CASQTGTGFNEQFF	TGTGCCAGCCAGACAGGGACAGGGTTCAATGAGCAGTTCTTC
few	TRBV5-1	TRBJ2-3	NA	CASSLEGVADTQYF	TGCGCCAGCAGCTTGGAGGGGGTAGCAGATACGCAGTATTTT
NA	TRBV5-1	TRBJ2-3	TRBD2	CASSLFGGGWEAQDTQYF	TGCGCCAGCAGCTTGTTTGGCGGGGGGTGGGAGGCACAAGATACGCAGTATTTT
NA	TRBV6-5	TRBJ1-3	NA	CASSRTGLGNTIYF	TGTGCCAGCAGCCGTACAGGTCTGGGAAACACCATATATTTT
NA	TRBV7-9	TRBJ1-2	NA	CASSFVLGGPNYGYTF	TGTGCCAGCAGCTTTGTGCTTGGAGGTCCTAACTATGGCTACACCTTC
NA	TRBV12-3/TRBV12-4	TRBJ2-3	NA	CASSFQVTDTQYF	TGTGCCAGCAGTTTTCAGGTTACAGATACGCAGTATTTT
NA	TRBV5-4	TRBJ2-3	NA	CASSLVGGGPPDTQYF	TGTGCCAGCAGCTTGGTAGGGGGGGGGCCCCCAGATACGCAGTATTTT
NA	TRBV4-1	TRBJ2-7	TRBD1	CASSQEAGGSDEQYF	TGCGCCAGCAGCCAAGAGGCAGGGGGCTCGGACGAGCAGTACTTC
few	TRBV7-2	TRBJ2-5	NA	CASSWNTGLETQYF	TGTGCCAGCAGCTGGAACACAGGGTTGGAGACCCAGTACTTC
NA	TRBV6-5	TRBJ1-2	NA	CASTLVRDGYGYTF	TGTGCCAGCACCCTGGTCAGGGATGGCTATGGCTACACCTTC
NA	TRBV5-1	TRBJ2-1	NA	CASSLGDGDSGNEQFF	TGCGCCAGCAGCTTGGGCGACGGAGACTCCGGCAATGAGCAGTTCTTC
few	TRBV5-1	TRBJ2-5	TRBD2	CASSSSGGAQETQYF	TGCGCCAGCAGCTCTAGCGGGGGGGCCCAAGAGACCCAGTACTTC
NA	TRBV5-1	TRBJ2-3	NA	CASSADTRVLDTQYF	TGCGCCAGCAGCGCTGATACTAGGGTGCTAGATACGCAGTATTTT
NA	TRBV6-5	TRBJ2-1	NA	CASRNTNEQFF	TGTGCCAGCAGAAACACGAATGAGCAGTTCTTC
once	TRBV5-6	TRBJ1-6	NA	CASSYGLKNNSPLHF	TGTGCCAGCAGCTACGGGTTAAAGAATAATTCACCCCTCCACTTT
NA	TRBV5-1	TRBJ2-7	NA	CASSLGQGNYEQYF	TGCGCCAGCAGCTTGGGCCAGGGTAATTACGAGCAGTACTTC
NA	TRBV19	TRBJ2-2	TRBD2	CASSSWTSGGPTGELFF	TGTGCCAGTAGTTCCTGGACTAGCGGGGGGCCAACCGGGGAGCTGTTTTTT
NA	TRBV5-4	TRBJ2-7	NA	CASSFPGGADYEQYF	TGTGCCAGCAGCTTCCCCGGAGGGGCGGACTACGAGCAGTACTTC
NA	TRBV19	TRBJ1-6	NA	CASSIPARPLHF	TGTGCCAGTAGTATACCAGCGAGGCCCCTCCACTTT
NA	TRBV2	TRBJ1-6	TRBD1	CASTSGTGGSNSPLHF	TGTGCCAGCACTTCCGGGACAGGGGGCTCAAATTCACCCCTCCACTTT
NA	TRBV18	TRBJ1-5	NA	CASSADSNSNQPQHF	TGTGCCAGCTCCGCCGACAGTAATAGCAATCAGCCCCAGCATTTT
NA	TRBV4-1	TRBJ2-5	TRBD2	CASSQAGTSGGAGVGETQYF	TGCGCCAGCAGCCAAGCCGGGACTAGCGGGGGGGCAGGGGTAGGAGAGACCCAGTACTTC
NA	TRBV7-2	TRBJ2-5	NA	CASSLGAGVQETQYF	TGTGCCAGCAGCTTGGGGGCGGGGGTCCAAGAGACCCAGTACTTC
NA	TRBV5-4	TRBJ1-2	NA	CASSLGGGSNYGYTF	TGTGCCAGCAGCTTGGGGGGGGGATCTAACTATGGCTACACCTTC
few	TRBV12-5	TRBJ2-2	TRBD2	CASGAPRRGGSTGELFF	TGTGCTAGTGGTGCCCCCCGGCGGGGGGGCAGCACCGGGGAGCTGTTTTTT
NA	TRBV11-2	TRBJ2-1	TRBD2	CASSFQAGGQFEQFF	TGTGCCAGCAGTTTCCAAGCGGGGGGGCAGTTTGAGCAGTTCTTC
few	TRBV4-2	TRBJ2-1	TRBD2	CASSQNLAGGNEQFF	TGTGCCAGCAGCCAAAATCTAGCGGGGGGCAATGAGCAGTTCTTC
NA	TRBV5-1	TRBJ2-3	TRBD1	CASSRGQASTDTQYF	TGCGCCAGCAGCCGGGGACAGGCCTCCACAGATACGCAGTATTTT
NA	TRBV5-8	TRBJ2-3	NA	CASSLDGEQVGYF	TGTGCCAGCAGCTTGGACGGGGAGCAGGTCGGGTATTTT
once	TRBV5-1	TRBJ2-7	TRBD1	CASSLVGGSEQYF	TGCGCCAGCAGCTTGGTAGGGGGCTCCGAGCAGTACTTC
NA	TRBV10-1	TRBJ1-4	NA	CASTYWGGAGEKLFF	TGCGCCAGCACCTATTGGGGAGGGGCAGGTGAAAAACTGTTTTTT
NA	TRBV2	TRBJ1-1	TRBD1	CASRGTGHTEAFF	TGTGCCAGCAGGGGGACAGGACACACTGAAGCTTTCTTT
NA	TRBV12-3/TRBV12-4	TRBJ1-5	NA	CASSSQGSQPQHF	TGTGCCAGCAGTTCGCAGGGAAGCCAGCCCCAGCATTTT
NA	TRBV27	TRBJ1-1	TRBD1	CASSLSGDRGRVTEAFF	TGTGCCAGCAGTTTATCGGGTGACAGGGGGCGCGTCACTGAAGCTTTCTTT
few	TRBV28	TRBJ1-5	TRBD1	CASSSPRQGSGPQHF	TGTGCCAGCAGTTCGCCCCGACAGGGCTCAGGGCCCCAGCATTTT
NA	TRBV24-1	TRBJ1-6	TRBD1	CATSDRGKYSPLHF	TGTGCCACCTCGGACAGGGGAAAATATTCACCCCTCCACTTT
NA	TRBV6-5	TRBJ2-7	TRBD1	CASIRQGRTYEQYF	TGTGCCAGCATCAGACAGGGGAGAACCTACGAGCAGTACTTC
NA	TRBV18	TRBJ1-1	NA	CASSPILTEEAFF	TGTGCCAGCTCACCGATCCTGACAGAAGAAGCTTTCTTT
NA	TRBV7-6	TRBJ1-2	NA	CASSLKARANYGYTF	TGTGCCAGCAGCTTAAAGGCCAGGGCTAACTATGGCTACACCTTC
NA	TRBV9	TRBJ1-2	NA	CASSPDGGYGYTF	TGTGCCAGCAGCCCGGACGGAGGCTATGGCTACACCTTC
once	TRBV19	TRBJ1-3	NA	CASSSMIHRPGDTIYF	TGTGCCAGTAGCTCGATGATCCACAGGCCAGGCGACACCATATATTTT
NA	TRBV6-5	TRBJ2-7	NA	CASSYRRGFSYEQYF	TGTGCCAGCAGTTACCGGCGGGGATTTTCCTACGAGCAGTACTTC
NA	TRBV7-8	TRBJ1-5	NA	CASSLQGLGQPQHF	TGTGCCAGCAGCTTACAGGGTTTAGGTCAGCCCCAGCATTTT
NA	TRBV19	TRBJ1-1	NA	CASSLQANTEAFF	TGTGCCAGTAGTTTACAGGCGAACACTGAAGCTTTCTTT
once	TRBV27	TRBJ2-1	NA	CASRRGPEGGLRNEQFF	TGTGCCAGCAGGCGGGGGCCCGAGGGGGGCCTTAGAAATGAGCAGTTCTTC